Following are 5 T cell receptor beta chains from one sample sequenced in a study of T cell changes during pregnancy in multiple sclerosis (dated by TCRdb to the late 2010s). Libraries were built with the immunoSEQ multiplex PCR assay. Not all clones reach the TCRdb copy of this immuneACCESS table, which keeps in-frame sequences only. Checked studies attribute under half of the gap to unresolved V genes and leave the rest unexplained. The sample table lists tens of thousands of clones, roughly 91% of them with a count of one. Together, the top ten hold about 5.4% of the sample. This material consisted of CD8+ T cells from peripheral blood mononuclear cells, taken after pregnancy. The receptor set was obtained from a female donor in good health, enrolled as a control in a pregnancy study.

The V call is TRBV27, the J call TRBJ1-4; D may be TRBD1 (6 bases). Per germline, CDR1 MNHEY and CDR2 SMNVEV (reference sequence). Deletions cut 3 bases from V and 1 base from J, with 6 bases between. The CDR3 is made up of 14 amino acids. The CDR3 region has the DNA TGTGCCAGCAGTTTCAGGGGAACTAATGAAAAACTGTTTTTT. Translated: CASSFRGTNEKLFF. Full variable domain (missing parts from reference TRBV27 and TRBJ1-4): EAQVTQNPRYLITVTGKKLTVTCSQNMNHEYMSWYRQDPGLGLRQIYYSMNVEVTDKGDVPEGYKVSRKEKRNFPLILESPSPNQTSLYFCASSFRGTNEKLFFGSGTQLSVL.

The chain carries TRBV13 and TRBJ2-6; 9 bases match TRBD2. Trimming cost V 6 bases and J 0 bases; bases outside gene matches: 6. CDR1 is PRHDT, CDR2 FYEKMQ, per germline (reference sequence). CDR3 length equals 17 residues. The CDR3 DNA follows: TGTGCCAGCAGGATAGCGGGGGTTAGCTCTGGGGCCAACGTCCTGACTTTC. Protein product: CASRIAGVSSGANVLTF.

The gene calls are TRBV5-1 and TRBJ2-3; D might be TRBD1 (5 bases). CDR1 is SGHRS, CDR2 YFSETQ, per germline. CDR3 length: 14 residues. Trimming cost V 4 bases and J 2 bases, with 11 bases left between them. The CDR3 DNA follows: TGCGCCAGCAGCCCCCTGACAGTCACAGATACGCAGTATTTT. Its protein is CASSPLTVTDTQYF.

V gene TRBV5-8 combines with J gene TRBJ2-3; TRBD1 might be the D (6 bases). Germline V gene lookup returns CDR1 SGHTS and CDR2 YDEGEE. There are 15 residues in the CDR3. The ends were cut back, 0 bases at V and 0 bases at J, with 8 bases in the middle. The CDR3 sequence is CASSLGRGSTDTQYF. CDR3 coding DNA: TGTGCCAGCAGCTTGGGTAGGGGGAGCACAGATACGCAGTATTTT.

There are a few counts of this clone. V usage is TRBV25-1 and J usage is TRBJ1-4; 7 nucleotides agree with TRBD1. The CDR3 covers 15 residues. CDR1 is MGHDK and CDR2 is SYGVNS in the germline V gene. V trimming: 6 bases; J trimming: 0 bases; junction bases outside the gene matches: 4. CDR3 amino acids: CASRRDSATNEKLFF. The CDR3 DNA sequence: TGTGCCAGCAGGAGGGACAGTGCAACTAATGAAAAACTGTTTTTT.